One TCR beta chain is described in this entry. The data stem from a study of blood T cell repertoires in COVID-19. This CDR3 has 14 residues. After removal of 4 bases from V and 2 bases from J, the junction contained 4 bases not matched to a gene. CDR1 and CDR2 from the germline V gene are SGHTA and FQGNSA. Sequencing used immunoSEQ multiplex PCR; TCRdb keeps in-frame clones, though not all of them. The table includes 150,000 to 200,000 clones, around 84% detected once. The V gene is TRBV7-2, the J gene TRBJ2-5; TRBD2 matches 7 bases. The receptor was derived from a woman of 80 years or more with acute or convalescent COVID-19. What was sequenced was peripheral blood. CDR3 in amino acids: CASSWGGIQETQYF. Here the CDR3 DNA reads TGTGCCAGCAGCTGGGGGGGAATACAAGAGACCCAGTACTTC.